Listed below are T cell receptor beta chains from one sample, sequenced in a study of shared clonotypes between healthy human individuals. Assay used: immunoSEQ multiplex PCR; TCRdb lists only in-frame clones, some missing. Found here are over 850,000 clones, 75% to 85% of them singletons; the top ten hold roughly 0.62%. The sample comprised memory CD4+ T cells from PBMCs. The receptor source for this set is a man aged 18-30 years in good health. Some clones in this sample may be carry-over from other donors' samples. The CDR3 runs from the conserved cysteine through the conserved F or W. D genes are given only for firm matches. Rows give clone size only sometimes, using once, few, many, or a class for an expanded clone.

clone size	V gene	J gene	D gene	CDR3 protein	CDR3 DNA
NA	TRBV27	TRBJ2-6	NA	CASSPFDSGANVLTF	TGTGCCAGCAGTCCCTTCGACTCTGGGGCCAACGTCCTGACTTTC
few	TRBV28	TRBJ1-3	NA	CASSLYAGNTIYF	TGTGCCAGCAGTTTATACGCTGGAAACACCATATATTTT
NA	TRBV5-1	TRBJ2-7	NA	CASSLMGAGPPTEQYF	TGCGCCAGCAGCTTGATGGGTGCAGGACCCCCCACCGAGCAGTACTTC
NA	TRBV6-1	TRBJ1-2	NA	CASSEGLRLAGYGYTF	TGTGCCAGCAGTGAGGGACTCCGCCTTGCAGGCTATGGCTACACCTTC
many	TRBV7-8	TRBJ1-5	NA	CASSRSNQPQHF	TGTGCCAGCAGCCGTAGCAATCAGCCCCAGCATTTT
NA	TRBV7-2	TRBJ2-1	TRBD1	CASSRQGVGSYNEQFF	TGTGCCAGCAGCCGACAGGGGGTGGGCTCCTACAATGAGCAGTTCTTC
few	TRBV9	TRBJ1-2	NA	CASSAHQGYTF	TGTGCCAGCAGCGCCCACCAGGGCTACACCTTC
NA	TRBV6-1	TRBJ2-7	TRBD1	CASMRGGGDEQYF	TGTGCCAGCATGAGAGGGGGCGGCGACGAGCAGTACTTC
NA	TRBV7-8	TRBJ1-3	NA	CASSLGTVQDLAIYF	TGTGCCAGCAGCTTAGGGACAGTCCAGGATCTCGCCATATATTTT
NA	TRBV6-5	TRBJ1-5	TRBD1	CASSPGQGALKPQHF	TGTGCCAGCAGCCCTGGACAGGGGGCCTTAAAGCCCCAGCATTTT
NA	TRBV6-5	TRBJ1-2	NA	CASSYSIWGRDYGYTF	TGTGCCAGCAGTTACTCGATTTGGGGACGGGACTATGGCTACACCTTC
NA	TRBV30	TRBJ1-6	NA	CAWRPGGATYNSPLHF	TGTGCCTGGAGGCCCGGCGGGGCCACCTATAATTCACCCCTCCACTTT
few	TRBV10-3	TRBJ1-1	NA	CAISMQNTEAFF	TGTGCCATCAGCATGCAGAACACTGAAGCTTTCTTT
NA	TRBV10-3	TRBJ2-5	TRBD2	CAISDPSRLAGGKGVQETQYF	TGTGCCATCAGTGACCCCAGCCGACTAGCGGGAGGGAAGGGGGTCCAAGAGACCCAGTACTTC
few	TRBV5-4	TRBJ1-1	TRBD1	CASSLPRTGVNTEAFF	TGTGCCAGCAGCTTGCCCCGGACAGGGGTGAACACTGAAGCTTTCTTT
few	TRBV5-4	TRBJ1-1	NA	CASSSDSEAFF	TGTGCCAGCAGCTCGGACAGTGAAGCTTTCTTT
NA	TRBV4-1	TRBJ2-3	TRBD1	CASSQAGTGPDTQYF	TGCGCCAGCAGCCAAGCTGGGACAGGGCCCGATACGCAGTATTTT
NA	TRBV19	TRBJ1-5	NA	CASRSGQSNQPQHF	TGTGCCAGTAGAAGTGGACAGAGCAATCAGCCCCAGCATTTT
many	TRBV30	TRBJ1-2	NA	CAWLNQGHYGYTF	TGTGCCTGGCTAAACCAGGGTCACTATGGCTACACCTTC
NA	TRBV15	TRBJ1-5	TRBD1	CATSRVGTGGYQPQHF	TGTGCCACCAGCAGAGTGGGGACAGGGGGTTATCAGCCCCAGCATTTT
NA	TRBV10-3	TRBJ2-5	NA	CAISFGGQETQYF	TGTGCCATCAGCTTTGGCGGGCAAGAGACCCAGTACTTC
few	TRBV28	TRBJ2-5	NA	CASSLGQGETQYF	TGTGCCAGCAGTCTCGGACAAGGGGAGACCCAGTACTTC
NA	TRBV5-1	TRBJ1-4	NA	CASSPGGDEKLFF	TGCGCCAGCAGCCCTGGGGGGGATGAAAAACTGTTTTTT
NA	TRBV2	TRBJ1-5	NA	CASGQNNQPQHF	TGTGCCAGCGGACAGAACAATCAGCCCCAGCATTTT
NA	TRBV28	TRBJ2-7	TRBD1	CASREEDRAAYEQYF	TGTGCCAGCAGGGAAGAGGACAGGGCCGCCTACGAGCAGTACTTC
NA	TRBV7-2	TRBJ1-1	NA	CASSPGVGMNTEAFF	TGTGCCAGCAGCCCAGGGGTTGGGATGAACACTGAAGCTTTCTTT
few	TRBV19	TRBJ1-6	NA	CASSRTNFNSPLHF	TGTGCCAGTAGTAGGACAAACTTCAATTCACCCCTCCACTTT
NA	TRBV10-3	TRBJ2-7	NA	CASSYYSRGPYEQYF	TGTGCCAGCAGTTATTACTCCCGGGGACCCTACGAGCAGTACTTC
NA	TRBV6-5	TRBJ2-7	TRBD2	CASSPGGFLYEQYF	TGTGCCAGCAGCCCGGGGGGTTTCTTATACGAGCAGTACTTC
NA	TRBV6-6	TRBJ2-2	NA	CASSYFGGNTGELFF	TGTGCCAGCAGTTACTTCGGGGGGAACACCGGGGAGCTGTTTTTT
NA	TRBV29-1	TRBJ1-2	NA	CSVSRVNSNYGYTF	TGCAGCGTGAGTAGGGTTAACTCTAACTATGGCTACACCTTC
NA	TRBV30	TRBJ1-3	NA	CAWSPVSGNTIYF	TGTGCCTGGAGCCCAGTCTCTGGAAACACCATATATTTT
NA	TRBV7-3	TRBJ2-5	TRBD1	CASSRRTGANGETQYF	TGTGCCAGCAGCCGCCGGACAGGGGCCAACGGGGAGACCCAGTACTTC
NA	TRBV2	TRBJ2-7	NA	CASSALGGEQYF	TGTGCCAGCAGTGCACTTGGGGGGGAGCAGTACTTC
NA	TRBV28	TRBJ1-5	NA	CASSLAGMGRNQPQHF	TGTGCCAGCAGTTTGGCCGGGATGGGGCGCAATCAGCCCCAGCATTTT
once	TRBV5-1	TRBJ2-6	TRBD2	CASSSKGGGLSGANVLTF	TGCGCCAGCAGCTCGAAAGGCGGGGGGCTCTCTGGGGCCAACGTCCTGACTTTC
NA	TRBV29-1	TRBJ1-2	NA	CSVEGNYGYTF	TGCAGCGTTGAGGGCAACTATGGCTACACCTTC
NA	TRBV5-1	TRBJ2-1	TRBD2	CASSLSSGSDEQFF	TGCGCCAGCAGTCTTTCTAGCGGGAGTGATGAGCAGTTCTTC
NA	TRBV5-1	TRBJ2-7	NA	CASSQRVRGYEQYF	TGCGCCAGCAGCCAAAGGGTCAGGGGCTACGAGCAGTACTTC
NA	TRBV7-9	TRBJ2-3	NA	CASSLRVGPDTQYF	TGTGCCAGCAGCTTACGGGTAGGCCCAGATACGCAGTATTTT
NA	TRBV7-2	TRBJ2-4	NA	CASSSTWDRPAF	TGTGCCAGCAGCTCGACCTGGGATCGTCCTGCTTTC
NA	TRBV27	TRBJ1-2	NA	CASSMTTTGRYGYTF	TGTGCCAGCAGTATGACGACAACAGGGCGCTATGGCTACACCTTC
NA	TRBV5-6	TRBJ1-2	NA	CASSFKGTNYGYTF	TGTGCCAGCAGCTTTAAAGGCACTAACTATGGCTACACCTTC
NA	TRBV2	TRBJ2-5	NA	CASSVEETQYF	TGTGCCAGCAGTGTAGAGGAGACCCAGTACTTC
NA	TRBV27	TRBJ2-2	TRBD2	CASSLRTSAIKYSNTGELFF	TGTGCCAGCAGTTTGCGGACTAGCGCGATCAAGTATTCGAACACCGGGGAGCTGTTTTTT
NA	TRBV12-5	TRBJ2-3	TRBD2	CASGQGLAGGTDTQYF	TGTGCTAGTGGCCAAGGACTAGCGGGAGGCACAGATACGCAGTATTTT
NA	TRBV7-9	TRBJ1-2	TRBD1	CASSLGQGANYGYTF	TGTGCCAGCAGCTTAGGACAGGGGGCTAACTATGGCTACACCTTC
NA	TRBV6-6	TRBJ2-1	NA	CASSYADRFYNEQFF	TGTGCCAGCAGTTACGCCGACAGGTTCTACAATGAGCAGTTCTTC
few	TRBV6-5	TRBJ2-5	TRBD2	CASSASGGAETQYF	TGTGCCAGCAGTGCTAGCGGAGGGGCGGAGACCCAGTACTTC
NA	TRBV7-8	TRBJ2-5	TRBD1	CASSYRGPETQYF	TGTGCCAGCAGCTACAGGGGTCCAGAGACCCAGTACTTC
many	TRBV5-1	TRBJ2-7	TRBD1	CASSAGTGADEQYF	TGCGCCAGCAGCGCCGGGACAGGGGCCGACGAGCAGTACTTC
NA	TRBV5-1	TRBJ2-2	NA	CASSATYSGQDTGELFF	TGCGCCAGCAGTGCGACCTATTCGGGACAAGACACCGGGGAGCTGTTTTTT
NA	TRBV4-1	TRBJ2-6	NA	CASSREVTLSGANVLTF	TGCGCCAGCAGTCGCGAGGTTACCTTATCTGGGGCCAACGTCCTGACTTTC
few	TRBV4-1	TRBJ1-4	TRBD1	CASSQVEHRGGSEKLFF	TGCGCCAGCAGCCAAGTCGAACACAGGGGAGGGAGTGAAAAACTGTTTTTT
NA	TRBV5-1	TRBJ2-1	TRBD2	CASNPLAGSYNEQFF	TGCGCCAGCAACCCACTAGCGGGCTCCTACAATGAGCAGTTCTTC
many	TRBV7-2	TRBJ1-2	NA	CASSLGQPHYGYTF	TGTGCCAGCAGCTTAGGACAGCCTCACTATGGCTACACCTTC
NA	TRBV18	TRBJ1-3	TRBD1	CASSPNYGTGGGRNTIYF	TGTGCCAGCTCACCAAACTACGGGACAGGAGGGGGCCGAAACACCATATATTTT
NA	TRBV27	TRBJ2-7	NA	CASSFVVSAGVLSYEQYF	TGTGCCAGCAGTTTTGTGGTCTCGGCAGGGGTCCTTTCCTACGAGCAGTACTTC
NA	TRBV7-9	TRBJ2-3	TRBD1	CASSLGQASTDTQYF	TGTGCCAGCAGCCTAGGACAGGCAAGCACAGATACGCAGTATTTT